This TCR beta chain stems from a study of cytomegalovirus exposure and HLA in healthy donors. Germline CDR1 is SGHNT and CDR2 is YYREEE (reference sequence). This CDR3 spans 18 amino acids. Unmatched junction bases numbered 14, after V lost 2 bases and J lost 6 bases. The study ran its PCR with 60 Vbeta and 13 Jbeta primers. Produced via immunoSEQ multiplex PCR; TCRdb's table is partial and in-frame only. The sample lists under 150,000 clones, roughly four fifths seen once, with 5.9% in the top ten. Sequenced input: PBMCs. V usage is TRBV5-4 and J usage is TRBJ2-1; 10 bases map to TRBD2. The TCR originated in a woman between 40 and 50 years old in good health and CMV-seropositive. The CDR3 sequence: CASSFLTNSGGAGNEQFF. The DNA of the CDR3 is TGTGCCAGCAGCTTCCTTACCAACAGCGGGGGGGCCGGCAATGAGCAGTTCTTC.